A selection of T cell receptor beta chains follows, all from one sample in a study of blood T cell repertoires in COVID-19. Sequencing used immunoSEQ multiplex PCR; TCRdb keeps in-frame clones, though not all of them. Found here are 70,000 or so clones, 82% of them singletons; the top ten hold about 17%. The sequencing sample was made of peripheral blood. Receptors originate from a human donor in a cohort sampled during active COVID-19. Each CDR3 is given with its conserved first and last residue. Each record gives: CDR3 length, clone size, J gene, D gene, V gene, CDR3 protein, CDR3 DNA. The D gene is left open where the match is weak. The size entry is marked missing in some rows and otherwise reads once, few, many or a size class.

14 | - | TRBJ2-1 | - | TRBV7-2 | CASSLALGAHPQFF | TGTGCCAGCAGCTTAGCGCTAGGGGCCCACCCCCAGTTCTTC
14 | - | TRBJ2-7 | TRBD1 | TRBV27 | CASRGTGLSYEQYF | TGTGCCAGCAGGGGGACAGGCCTTTCCTACGAGCAGTACTTC
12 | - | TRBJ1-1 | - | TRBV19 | CASMRWDTEAFF | TGTGCCAGTATGCGGTGGGACACTGAAGCTTTCTTT
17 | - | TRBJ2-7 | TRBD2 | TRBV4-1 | CASRRIPLGAGDYEQYF | TGCGCCAGCAGACGGATTCCCCTGGGAGCGGGGGACTACGAGCAGTACTTC
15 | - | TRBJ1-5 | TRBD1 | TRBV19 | CASSTDRVGGSAQHF | TGTGCCAGTAGTACGGACAGGGTAGGAGGGTCAGCCCAGCATTTT
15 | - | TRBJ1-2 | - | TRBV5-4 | CASSLAGAQIAGYTF | TGTGCCAGCAGCTTGGCAGGGGCCCAGATCGCGGGCTACACCTTC
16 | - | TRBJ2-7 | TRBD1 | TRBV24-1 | CATSDVAGGLLYEQYF | TGTGCCACCAGTGATGTCGCAGGGGGCCTCCTCTACGAGCAGTACTTC
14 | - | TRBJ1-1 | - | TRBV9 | CASSVGGLGTEAFF | TGTGCCAGCAGCGTAGGGGGGCTGGGCACTGAAGCTTTCTTT
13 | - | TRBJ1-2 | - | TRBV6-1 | CASSEQDLDGYTF | TGTGCCAGCAGTGAACAGGACTTGGATGGCTACACCTTC
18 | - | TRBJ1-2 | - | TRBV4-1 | CASSQDISGQTLHYGYTF | TGCGCCAGCAGCCAAGATATAAGCGGACAGACGCTACACTATGGCTACACCTTC
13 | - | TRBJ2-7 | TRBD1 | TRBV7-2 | CASSFRDRTEQYF | TGTGCCAGCAGCTTCCGGGACAGGACAGAGCAGTACTTC
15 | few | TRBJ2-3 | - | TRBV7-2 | CASSLAGGRSDTQYF | TGTGCCAGCAGCTTAGCGGGGGGGCGTTCAGATACGCAGTATTTT
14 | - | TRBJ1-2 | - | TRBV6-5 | CASSTGQVRDGYTF | TGTGCCAGCAGTACCGGACAAGTGAGAGATGGCTACACCTTC
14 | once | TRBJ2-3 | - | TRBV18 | CASSPTGSTDTQYF | TGTGCCAGCTCACCGACTGGGAGCACAGATACGCAGTATTTT
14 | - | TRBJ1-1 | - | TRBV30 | CAWSVGGLNTEAFF | TGTGCCTGGAGTGTCGGGGGACTGAACACTGAAGCTTTCTTT
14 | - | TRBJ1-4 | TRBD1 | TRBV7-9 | CASRTDRGHEKLFF | TGTGCCAGCAGGACAGACAGGGGTCATGAAAAACTGTTTTTT
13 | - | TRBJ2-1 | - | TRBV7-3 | CASSSGGYNEQFF | TGTGCCAGCAGCTCAGGGGGGTACAATGAGCAGTTCTTC
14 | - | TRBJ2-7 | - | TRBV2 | CASGEGGVNDEQYF | TGTGCCAGCGGAGAAGGGGGGGTTAATGACGAGCAGTACTTC
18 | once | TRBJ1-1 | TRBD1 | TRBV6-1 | CASSEVVGTGGLNTEAFF | TGTGCCAGCAGTGAAGTCGTGGGGACAGGGGGCTTGAACACTGAAGCTTTCTTT
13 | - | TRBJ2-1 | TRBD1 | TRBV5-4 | CASSTDRVLLQFF | TGTGCCAGCAGTACCGACAGGGTCTTACTTCAGTTCTTC
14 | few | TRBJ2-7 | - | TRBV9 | CASSVTGNSYEQYF | TGTGCCAGCAGCGTTACCGGGAATTCCTACGAGCAGTACTTC
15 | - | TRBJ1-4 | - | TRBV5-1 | CASSLEWGGGEKLFF | TGCGCCAGCAGCTTGGAGTGGGGGGGAGGTGAAAAACTGTTTTTT
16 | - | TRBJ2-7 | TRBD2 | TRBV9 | CASSRGGASGTYEQYF | TGTGCCAGCAGCAGAGGTGGGGCTAGCGGGACCTACGAGCAGTACTTC
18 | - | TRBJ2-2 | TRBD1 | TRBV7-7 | CASSLGETGGAGTGELFF | TGTGCCAGCAGCTTAGGGGAGACAGGGGGCGCAGGAACCGGGGAGCTGTTTTTT
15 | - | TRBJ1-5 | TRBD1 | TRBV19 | CASSINGQGVQPQHF | TGTGCCAGTAGTATTAATGGACAGGGTGTACAGCCCCAGCATTTT
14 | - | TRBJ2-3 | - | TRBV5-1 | CASSLGAEEDTQYF | TGCGCCAGCAGCTTGGGGGCCGAAGAGGATACGCAGTATTTT
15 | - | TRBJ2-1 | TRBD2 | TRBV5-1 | CASSRTSRTYNEQFF | TGCGCCAGCAGCCGGACTAGCCGGACCTACAATGAGCAGTTCTTC
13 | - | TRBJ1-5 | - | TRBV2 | CASRRGSAGPQHF | TGTGCCAGCAGGCGGGGTTCCGCTGGGCCCCAGCATTTT
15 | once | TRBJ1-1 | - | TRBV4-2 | CASSQAGEGDTEAFF | TGTGCCAGCAGTCAAGCCGGGGAGGGGGACACTGAAGCTTTCTTT
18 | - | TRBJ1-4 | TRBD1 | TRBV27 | CASSKRTGTGNLWEKLFF | TGTGCCAGCAGCAAAAGAACCGGGACAGGGAATCTTTGGGAAAAACTGTTTTTT
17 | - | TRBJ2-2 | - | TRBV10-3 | CAISGYAGQSNTGELFF | TGTGCCATCAGTGGTTATGCGGGACAGTCGAACACCGGGGAGCTGTTTTTT
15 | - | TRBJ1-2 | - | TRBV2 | CASSEEMGAVYGYTF | TGTGCCAGCAGTGAAGAGATGGGGGCCGTCTATGGCTACACCTTC
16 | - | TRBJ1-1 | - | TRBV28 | CASSLGGGSLNTEAFF | TGTGCCAGCAGTTTGGGCGGCGGGAGTCTGAACACTGAAGCTTTCTTT
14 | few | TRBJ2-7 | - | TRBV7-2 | CASSPASSVGEQYF | TGTGCCAGCAGCCCAGCTAGCTCCGTCGGCGAGCAGTACTTC
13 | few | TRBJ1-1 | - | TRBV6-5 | CASSYAYNTEAFF | TGTGCCAGCAGTTACGCCTATAACACTGAAGCTTTCTTT
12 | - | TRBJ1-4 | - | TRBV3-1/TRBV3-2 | CASSPTQGRLFF | TGTGCCAGCAGCCCGACACAGGGTAGGCTGTTTTTT
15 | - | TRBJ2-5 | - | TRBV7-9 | CASSLDFGLQETQYF | TGTGCCAGCAGCTTAGACTTCGGACTACAAGAGACCCAGTACTTC
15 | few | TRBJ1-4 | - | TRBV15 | CATSRGTPREEKLFF | TGTGCCACCAGCAGAGGGACCCCTAGGGAGGAAAAACTGTTTTTT
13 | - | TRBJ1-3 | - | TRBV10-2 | CASSVEYGNTIYF | TGCGCCAGCAGTGTGGAGTACGGAAACACCATATATTTT
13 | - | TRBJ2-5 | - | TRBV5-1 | CASSGQPQETQYF | TGCGCCAGCAGCGGGCAGCCTCAAGAGACCCAGTACTTC
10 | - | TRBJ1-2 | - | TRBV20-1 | CSASDFGYTF | TGCAGTGCGTCAGATTTTGGCTACACCTTC
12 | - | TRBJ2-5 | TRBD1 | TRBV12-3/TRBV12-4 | CASRYRGETQYF | TGTGCCAGCAGATACAGGGGAGAGACCCAGTACTTC
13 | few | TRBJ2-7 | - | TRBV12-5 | CASGSAGLDEQYF | TGTGCTAGTGGTTCGGCGGGGTTGGACGAGCAGTACTTC
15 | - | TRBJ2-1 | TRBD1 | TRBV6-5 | CASSRTGQLDNEQFF | TGTGCCAGCAGTCGAACGGGACAGCTAGACAATGAGCAGTTCTTC
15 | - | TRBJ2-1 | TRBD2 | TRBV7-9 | CASSPGGTIYNEQFF | TGTGCCAGCAGCCCGGGGGGGACTATATACAATGAGCAGTTCTTC
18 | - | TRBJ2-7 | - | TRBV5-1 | CASSLSPPGQGSSYEQYF | TGCGCCAGCAGCTTGAGCCCCCCGGGACAAGGGAGCTCCTACGAGCAGTACTTC
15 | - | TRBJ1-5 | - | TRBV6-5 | CASGRGLEANQPQHF | TGTGCCAGCGGGAGGGGTCTAGAGGCCAATCAGCCCCAGCATTTT
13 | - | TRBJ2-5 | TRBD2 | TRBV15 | CATSVGLDETQYF | TGTGCCACCAGCGTCGGACTAGACGAGACCCAGTACTTC